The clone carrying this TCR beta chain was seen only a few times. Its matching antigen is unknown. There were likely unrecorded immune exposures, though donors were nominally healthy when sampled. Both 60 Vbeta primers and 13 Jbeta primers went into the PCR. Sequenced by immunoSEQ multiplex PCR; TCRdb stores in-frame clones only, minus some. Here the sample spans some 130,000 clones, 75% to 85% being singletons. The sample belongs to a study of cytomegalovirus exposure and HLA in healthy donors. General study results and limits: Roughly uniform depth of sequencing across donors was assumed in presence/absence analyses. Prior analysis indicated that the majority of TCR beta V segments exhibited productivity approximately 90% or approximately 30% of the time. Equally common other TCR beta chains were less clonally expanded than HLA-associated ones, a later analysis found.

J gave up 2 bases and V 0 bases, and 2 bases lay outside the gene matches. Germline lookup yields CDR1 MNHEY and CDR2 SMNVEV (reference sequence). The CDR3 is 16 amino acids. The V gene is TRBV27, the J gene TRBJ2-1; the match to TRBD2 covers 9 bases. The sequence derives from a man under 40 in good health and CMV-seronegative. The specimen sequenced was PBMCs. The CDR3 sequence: CASSLSSGSTYNEQFF. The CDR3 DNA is TGTGCCAGCAGTTTATCTAGCGGGAGCACCTACAATGAGCAGTTCTTC.